The T cell receptor beta chain described here comes from a study of human T cells and chemical hapten exposure. Overall study context: Patch testing was performed with 0.01% DPC on the upper back, with reading at 6 days.

Time point indicated: patch test 1, 2 weeks after DPC sensitization. Documented treatment: therapeutic diphenylcyclopropenone sensitization with weekly scalp DPC. This clonotype was seen a few times. Trimming shortened V by 7 bases and J by 6 bases, and 7 bases separated the two germline ends. The CDR3 has 11 amino acids. Germline CDR1 and CDR2: SNHLY and FYNNEI. One entry per CDR3 protein results from TCRdb running MiXCR on the RACE reads. This table has fewer than 500,000 distinct CDR3 sequences, about 4.4% appearing once. Here the sequenced sample was whole blood, taken in connection with sensitization to the hapten diphenylcyclopropenone (DPC). The receptor comes from a woman aged 45 to 65 with alopecia areata. Some clones in this sample may be carry-over from other donors' samples. The V and J genes are TRBV2 and TRBJ2-1; the D is unclear. The CDR3 DNA reads TGTGCCAGCAATGGGGTCAATGAGCAGTTCTTC. Translation: CASNGVNEQFF.